These 8 T cell receptor beta chains share one sample of origin, sequenced in a study of cytomegalovirus exposure and HLA in healthy donors. With 60 Vbeta and 13 Jbeta primers, the PCR was carried out. The assay was immunoSEQ multiplex PCR, and TCRdb's table has in-frame clones only and misses some. The repertoire table contains about 140,000 clones. The sample consisted of PBMCs. The receptors stem from a male donor in good health and CMV-seronegative.

The V and J genes are TRBV27 and TRBJ2-2, with 7 bases fitting TRBD1. With V trimmed by 2 bases and J by 3 bases, 6 bases remained unmatched. Looked up from germline, CDR1 is MNHEY and CDR2 is SMNVEV (reference sequence). There are 16 residues in the CDR3. The CDR3 is CASSLAGGLDTGELFF. In DNA, the CDR3 is TGTGCCAGCAGTTTAGCAGGGGGTTTAGACACCGGGGAGCTGTTTTTT.

This chain connects TRBV10-1 to TRBJ1-5; D not resolved. The CDR3 is made up of 17 amino acids. CDR1 is WNHNN, CDR2 SYGVQD, per germline (reference sequence). Trimming pared 0 bases from V and 5 bases from J, leaving 17 bases between. This CDR3 reads CASSESGCRPGDQPQHF. The CDR3 nucleotides are TGCGCCAGCAGTGAGTCGGGTTGCAGGCCCGGGGATCAGCCCCAGCATTTT.

The chain uses TRBV2 and TRBJ2-7; possible D gene TRBD2, 5 bases. The V gene lost 3 bases and the J gene lost 2 bases, with 11 bases spanning the gap. The CDR3 loop spans 14 amino acids. CDR1 is SNHLY, CDR2 FYNNEI, per germline. The CDR3 DNA reads TGTGCCAGCAGTGACGGAGGCAGGACCTACGAGCAGTACTTC. Translation gives CASSDGGRTYEQYF.

This sequence joins TRBV28 and TRBJ1-1; 9 bases line up with TRBD1. Germline assignment: CDR1 MDHEN and CDR2 SYDVKM. There are 14 residues in the CDR3. V was clipped by 5 bases and J by 4 bases; unmatched bases: 5. The CDR3 region has the DNA TGTGCCAGCAGTCTTACAGGGGGCATCACTGAAGCTTTCTTT. This sequence encodes CASSLTGGITEAFF.

V gene TRBV30 combines with J gene TRBJ2-3; possibly TRBD2 for D (5 bases). CDR1 and CDR2 from the germline V gene are GTSNPN and SVGIG (reference sequence). This CDR3 comprises 14 residues. Trimming took 2 bases from V and 3 from J, leaving 12 bases between them. CDR3 nucleotides: TGTGCCTGGAGTAGTGGCAGAGGGACAGATACGCAGTATTTT. This translates into CAWSSGRGTDTQYF.

The rearrangement links TRBV19 to TRBJ1-1, with 8 bases that match TRBD1. This CDR3 has 14 residues. CDR1 is LNHDA and CDR2 is SQIVND in the germline V gene (reference sequence). Trimming removed 8 bases from V and 1 base from J; junction bases left unmatched: 6. The chain's CDR3 is CASVDRGGNTEAFF. The CDR3 bases are TGTGCCAGTGTCGACAGGGGAGGGAACACTGAAGCTTTCTTT.

The V call is TRBV18, the J call TRBJ1-2, with D hard to call. Trimming took 5 bases from V and 4 from J, leaving 8 bases between them. Per germline, CDR1 KGHSH and CDR2 LQKENI. The CDR3 length is 12 residues. The CDR3 nucleotides are TGTGCCAGCTCAGGTCGGGGCTATGGCTACACCTTC. Amino acids: CASSGRGYGYTF.

The CDR3 DNA reads as TGTGCCAGCAGCCAAGAGGCGGGAGGCTACGAGCAGTACTTC. Translated, it gives CASSQEAGGYEQYF. This chain uses TRBV4-2 with TRBJ2-7; 8 bases line up with TRBD2. The CDR3 is 14 residues long. Germline V gene sequence: CDR1 LGHNA, CDR2 YNFKEQ. The ends lost 0 bases at V and 3 bases at J; junction bases unmatched: 1.